The rows below give T cell receptor beta chains drawn from one sample of a study of PD-1 blockade in mismatch repair-deficient tumors. Sequencing used immunoSEQ multiplex PCR; TCRdb keeps in-frame clones, though not all of them. The sample consists of about 110,000 clones, 70% to 80% of them appearing once. The material sequenced was peripheral blood, taken 60 to 65 weeks after starting pembrolizumab. These receptors all come from an adult with mismatch repair-deficient cancer. The CDR3 runs from the conserved cysteine through the conserved F or W. D genes are given only for firm matches. Clone size, where shown, is once, few, many, or a class for clones that have expanded.

v_gene	len	j_gene	abundance	d_gene	CDR3nt	CDR3aa
TRBV7-2	17	TRBJ1-5	-	-	TGTGCCAGCACGCAATACTACAGGGAAAGGAGCAATCAGCCCCAGCATTTT	CASTQYYRERSNQPQHF
TRBV11-3	15	TRBJ1-3	-	-	TGTGCCAGCAGCTTAGGGCAGTTCTCTGGAAACACCATATATTTT	CASSLGQFSGNTIYF
TRBV5-1	15	TRBJ1-5	few	TRBD1	TGCGCCAGCAGCTTGGGGGCAGGGGGCGATCAGCCCCAGCATTTT	CASSLGAGGDQPQHF
TRBV7-6	19	TRBJ2-2	-	TRBD2	TGTGCCAGCAGCTTTGGTCAGGGACTAGCGGAGAGAGGCACCGGGGAGCTGTTTTTT	CASSFGQGLAERGTGELFF
TRBV15	15	TRBJ2-1	-	-	TGTGCCACCAGCAGAGATTTGGGGCTCTACAATGAGCAGTTCTTC	CATSRDLGLYNEQFF
TRBV27	11	TRBJ2-1	-	-	TGTGCCAGCAGGCTGGAGTATGAGCAGTTCTTC	CASRLEYEQFF
TRBV7-9	12	TRBJ1-1	-	TRBD1	TGTGCCAGCAGCCCGGGACAGGGAAGAGCTTTCTTT	CASSPGQGRAFF
TRBV11-2	15	TRBJ2-1	-	TRBD2	TGTGCCAGCAGTCCCCTAGCGGGTTTTAATTTTGAGCAGTTCTTC	CASSPLAGFNFEQFF
TRBV5-5	14	TRBJ1-1	-	-	TGTGCCAGCAGCTTTCAGGGGCGGAACACTGAAGCTTTCTTT	CASSFQGRNTEAFF
TRBV6-1	10	TRBJ2-7	-	-	TGTGCCAGCAGTGACGGCGGCTGGTACTTC	CASSDGGWYF
TRBV4-3	14	TRBJ2-2	-	TRBD1	TGCGCCAGCAGTGGGACAGATAGAACCGGGGAGCTGTTTTTT	CASSGTDRTGELFF
TRBV14	18	TRBJ2-5	-	TRBD1	TGTGCCAGCAGCCCCCGGGACAGGGGGCGACTGGCGGAAGAGACCCAGTACTTC	CASSPRDRGRLAEETQYF
TRBV18	11	TRBJ2-5	-	-	TGTGCCAGCTCCACGAAGGAGACCCAGTACTTC	CASSTKETQYF
TRBV7-6	14	TRBJ2-5	-	TRBD1	TGTGCCAGCAGTTTCACAGGGGGCCAAGAGACCCAGTACTTC	CASSFTGGQETQYF
TRBV19	17	TRBJ1-1	-	TRBD1	TGTGCCAGTAGTCCCCGTGGGACAGGCCTGACAAACACTGAAGCTTTCTTT	CASSPRGTGLTNTEAFF
TRBV5-1	13	TRBJ2-5	-	-	TGCGCCAGCAGCTTGGAGGTAGCGGAGACCCAGTACTTC	CASSLEVAETQYF
TRBV5-1	14	TRBJ2-1	-	TRBD2	TGCGCCAGCAGCTATGGGGGGGTAGACAATGAGCAGTTCTTC	CASSYGGVDNEQFF
TRBV9	13	TRBJ2-7	-	-	TGTGCCAGCAGCGTAGGGGGGTTCTACGAGCAGTACTTC	CASSVGGFYEQYF
TRBV5-1	14	TRBJ2-1	-	TRBD1	TGCGCCAGCAGCTCCGAGAAACAGGGGGGCGAGCAGTTCTTC	CASSSEKQGGEQFF
TRBV7-3	16	TRBJ2-3	-	-	TGTGCCAGCAGCTCCGGTGGGGGGCCCTTCACAGATACGCAGTATTTT	CASSSGGGPFTDTQYF
TRBV5-6	14	TRBJ1-2	-	-	TGTGCCAGCGCAGAGCAGTTATATAACTATGGCTACACCTTC	CASAEQLYNYGYTF
TRBV18	15	TRBJ2-5	-	TRBD2	TGTGCCAGCTCACCCTTAGCGGGAGGTCAAGAGACCCAGTACTTC	CASSPLAGGQETQYF
TRBV19	14	TRBJ1-1	-	-	TGTGCCAGTAGTATAGCTCCGGGGAACACTGAAGCTTTCTTT	CASSIAPGNTEAFF
TRBV5-1	14	TRBJ1-5	-	-	TGCGCCAGCAGCCTAGACAGTTTGAATCAGCCCCAGCATTTT	CASSLDSLNQPQHF
TRBV7-9	15	TRBJ2-1	few	TRBD2	TGTGCCAGCAGCCGAAGCGGGAGTAATGCCAATGAGCAGTTCTTC	CASSRSGSNANEQFF
TRBV28	15	TRBJ2-5	-	-	TGTGCCAGCAGTTTGGGAGTTAAGGGCCAAGAGACCCAGTACTTC	CASSLGVKGQETQYF
TRBV7-9	15	TRBJ2-1	-	TRBD2	TGTGCCAGCAGCGAGACTAGCGGGAGGGCATATGAGCAGTTCTTC	CASSETSGRAYEQFF
TRBV5-3	14	TRBJ2-7	-	TRBD2	TGTGCCAGCAGCTTAACTAGCGGGAGTGACGAGCAGTACTTC	CASSLTSGSDEQYF
TRBV6-5	13	TRBJ2-3	-	-	TGTGCCAGCAGTTATGGTGTTACAGATACGCAGTATTTT	CASSYGVTDTQYF
TRBV2	13	TRBJ2-7	-	TRBD1	TGTGCCAGCATGACAGGGGGTTCCTACGAGCAGTACTTC	CASMTGGSYEQYF
TRBV29-1	13	TRBJ2-1	-	-	TGCAGCGTTTTGGGGGAGTCCTACAATGAGCAGTTCTTC	CSVLGESYNEQFF
TRBV19	11	TRBJ2-1	few	-	TGTGCCAGTAGTATAGGCTTGGAGCAGTTCTTC	CASSIGLEQFF
TRBV18	12	TRBJ1-4	-	-	TGTGCCAGCTCAGGGGCTGATGAAAAACTGTTTTTT	CASSGADEKLFF
TRBV5-1	15	TRBJ2-2	-	TRBD2	TGCGCCAGCAGCTGGAGCGGGAGGAACACCGGGGAGCTGTTTTTT	CASSWSGRNTGELFF
TRBV5-1	14	TRBJ2-7	-	TRBD1	TGCGCCAGCAGCTTGGGACAGGGGTCTTACGAGCAGTACTTC	CASSLGQGSYEQYF
TRBV5-1	16	TRBJ1-4	-	TRBD1	TGCGCCAGCAGTAGTGTGGGACAGGGATTCGGGGAAAAACTGTTTTTT	CASSSVGQGFGEKLFF
TRBV13	16	TRBJ2-4	-	TRBD1	TGTGCCAGCAGCCAGACAGGGGTACTAGCCAAAAACATTCAGTACTTC	CASSQTGVLAKNIQYF
TRBV2	12	TRBJ2-2	-	-	TGTGCCATTGCAGCCAACACCGGGGAGCTGTTTTTT	CAIAANTGELFF
TRBV30	14	TRBJ1-4	-	TRBD1	TGTGCCTGGAGCGTAGCGGGACGACAGGGGAAACTGTTTTTT	CAWSVAGRQGKLFF
TRBV5-1	16	TRBJ2-1	few	TRBD1	TGCGCCAGCAGCTTCCTACAGGGGAGCTCCTACAATGAGCAGTTCTTC	CASSFLQGSSYNEQFF
TRBV6-5	14	TRBJ2-1	-	-	TGTGCCAGCAGCCACGATAGCTCCTACAATGAGCAGTTCTTC	CASSHDSSYNEQFF
TRBV27	17	TRBJ2-1	-	TRBD2	TGTGCCAGCAGGCCCGGGACTAGCGGGGTCTCCTACAATGAGCAGTTCTTC	CASRPGTSGVSYNEQFF
TRBV5-1	19	TRBJ1-2	-	-	TGCGCCAGCAGCTTTTCATTCAACCCGACAGGACAGATCGTTTATGGCTACACCTTC	CASSFSFNPTGQIVYGYTF
TRBV7-7	14	TRBJ2-7	few	-	TGTGCCAGCAGCTTAGTTTCTGGGGCGGGCGAGCAGTACTTC	CASSLVSGAGEQYF
TRBV9	12	TRBJ2-3	-	-	TGTGCCAGCAGCCGTGGAGTAGATACGCAGTATTTT	CASSRGVDTQYF